This record covers a single T cell receptor beta chain. This CDR3 is 17 amino acids long. The germline gives CDR1 MRHNA, CDR2 SNTAGT. V was clipped by 3 bases and J by 11 bases, with 26 bases between them. Followed over time, Seattle patients had been enrolled while infection was active. The entry originates in a study of blood T cell repertoires in COVID-19. About the research overall: Sites in the United States, Italy and Spain provided acute and convalescent COVID-19 samples. Nucleic acid was either cDNA or gDNA, and it came from T cells, B-cell-depleted T cells, or PBMCs.

Authors' data handling: The assay estimated nucleated cells by amplifying reference gene primers. Profiling relied on immunoSEQ multiplex PCR, and the TCRdb table lists in-frame clones only, not all of them. V and J calls and clone size are copied from that table; D and trimming were computed from the DNA. The profile covers about 300,000 clones, with roughly 84% appearing a single time and more than 1.4% taken by the ten largest. Sequencing was performed on peripheral blood. The source is a human donor with COVID-19, enrolled during active disease. The donor label of this sample is uncertain. The chain combines TRBV6-4 with TRBJ2-1, with D possibly matching TRBD2 (6 bases). The CDR3: CASSDLVGGRKTIKQFF. As DNA, the CDR3 is TGTGCCAGCAGTGATCTCGTAGGAGGGAGAAAGACGATTAAGCAGTTCTTC.